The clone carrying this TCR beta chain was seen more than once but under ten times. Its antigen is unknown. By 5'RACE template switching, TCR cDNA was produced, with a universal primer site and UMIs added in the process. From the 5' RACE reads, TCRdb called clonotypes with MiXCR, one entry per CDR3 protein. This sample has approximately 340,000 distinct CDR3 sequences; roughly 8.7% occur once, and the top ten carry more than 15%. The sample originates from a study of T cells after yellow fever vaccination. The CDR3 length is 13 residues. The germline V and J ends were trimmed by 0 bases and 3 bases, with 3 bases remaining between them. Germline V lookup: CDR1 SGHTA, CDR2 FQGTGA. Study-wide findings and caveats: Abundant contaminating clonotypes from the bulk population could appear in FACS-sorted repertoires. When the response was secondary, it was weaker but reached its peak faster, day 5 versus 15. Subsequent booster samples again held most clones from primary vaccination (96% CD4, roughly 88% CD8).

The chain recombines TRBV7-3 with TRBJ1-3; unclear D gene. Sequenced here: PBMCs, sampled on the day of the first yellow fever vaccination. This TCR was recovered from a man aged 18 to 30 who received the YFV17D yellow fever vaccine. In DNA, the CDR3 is TGTGCCAGCAGCTTAACCTTTGGAAACACCATATATTTT. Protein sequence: CASSLTFGNTIYF.